Listed below are T cell receptor beta chains from one sample, sequenced in a study of blood T cells in healthy people across ages. A single record per CDR3 protein comes from TCRdb applying MiXCR to the 5' RACE reads. The sample holds 1.5 million or so distinct CDR3 sequences, 40% to 50% seen once. Specimen: blood. These receptors were collected from a woman in her late teens or twenties in good health. Each CDR3 is given with its conserved first and last residue. D genes are given only for firm matches. The size of a clone is reported for some rows only, either as once, few or many, or as a class for expanded clones.

clone size,D gene,V gene,J gene,CDR3 protein,CDR3 DNA
NA,TRBD2,TRBV7-2,TRBJ2-1,CASSLLAGTQQFF,TGTGCCAGCAGCTTACTAGCGGGAACCCAACAGTTCTTC
NA,NA,TRBV6-1,TRBJ2-7,CAGSVARASSYEQYF,TGTGCCGGCAGTGTTGCTAGGGCCAGCTCCTACGAGCAGTACTTC
NA,TRBD2,TRBV11-3,TRBJ2-1,CASSSGLAGVSVNEQFF,TGTGCCAGCAGCTCGGGACTAGCGGGGGTTTCCGTCAATGAGCAGTTCTTC
few,NA,TRBV5-1,TRBJ1-1,CASRRETGEAFF,TGCGCCAGCAGGCGAGAAACAGGGGAAGCTTTCTTT
NA,TRBD1,TRBV6-6,TRBJ1-2,CASSYLAPGQGYGYTF,TGTGCCAGCAGTTACTTGGCACCGGGACAGGGGTATGGCTACACCTTC
few,TRBD2,TRBV20-1,TRBJ2-7,CSARDSGNSYEQYF,TGCAGTGCTAGAGATAGCGGGAATTCCTACGAGCAGTACTTC
NA,TRBD2,TRBV6-2/TRBV6-3,TRBJ2-5,CASRDPREAPQYF,TGTGCCAGCAGAGATCCGCGGGAGGCCCCCCAGTACTTC
few,NA,TRBV7-9,TRBJ1-2,CASSLGPMGYGYTF,TGTGCCAGCAGCTTAGGCCCGATGGGCTATGGCTACACCTTC
few,TRBD1,TRBV13,TRBJ2-1,CASSHETGDNEQFF,TGTGCCAGCAGCCATGAAACAGGGGACAATGAGCAGTTCTTC
NA,NA,TRBV6-5,TRBJ2-7,CASRYIQGYEQYF,TGTGCCAGCAGGTACATACAGGGCTACGAGCAGTACTTC
NA,NA,TRBV4-2,TRBJ2-7,CASSQVWSHEQYF,TGTGCCAGCAGCCAAGTCTGGTCCCACGAGCAGTACTTC